One and the same sample provided the 5 T cell receptor beta chains below, sequenced in a study of Ad26.COV2.S vaccination and SARS-CoV-2 variants. The treatment denotes: 15 to 20 received Ad26.COV2.S at low or high dose, single or two shots; about 5 received placebo; per-sample allocation not given. On day 63 after the first injection, vaccine and placebo recipients gave samples. Repertoires were generated with immunoSEQ multiplex PCR, while TCRdb's copy carries only in-frame clones and drops some. This sample has hundreds of thousands of clones, with roughly 90% found just once. This sample comprised peripheral blood, obtained in a trial of Ad26.COV2.S vaccine versus placebo. These receptors originate from a person aged 18-65 years who received the Ad26.COV2.S COVID-19 vaccine or a placebo.

The rearrangement joins TRBV11-2 to TRBJ2-7; D gene unclear. From germline, CDR1 is SGHAT and CDR2 FQNNGV. Trimming cost V 2 bases and J 7 bases, with 9 bases left between them. The CDR3 has 12 amino acids. CDR3 protein: CASSLRVREQYF. CDR3 bases: TGTGCCAGCAGCTTACGGGTGCGAGAGCAGTACTTC. Looking up the rest from reference TRBV11-2 and TRBJ2-7 gives the full variable domain: EAGVAQSPRYKIIEKRQSVAFWCNPISGHATLYWYQQILGQGPKLLIQFQNNGVVDDSQLPKDRFSAERLKGVDSTLKIQPAKLEDSAVYLCASSLRVREQYFGPGTRLTVT.

The genes are TRBV11-3 and TRBJ2-3, with D unresolved. CDR3 length: 12 amino acids. V was shortened by 4 bases and J by 6 bases, with 8 bases between the two germline ends. The germline gives CDR1 SGHNT, CDR2 YENEEA. CDR3 nucleotide sequence: TGTGCCAGCAGCTCCGCTCGGGATACGCAGTATTTT. The encoded protein is CASSSARDTQYF.

V is TRBV5-6 and J is TRBJ1-6; D is perhaps TRBD1 (5 bases). CDR1 is SGHDT and CDR2 is YYEEEE in the germline V gene. The CDR3 runs to 16 residues. V dropped 1 base and J dropped 10 bases, with 18 bases sitting between them. As DNA, the CDR3 is TGTGCCAGCAGCTTGCAATTGGCCAGGGCTCTATCACCCCTCCACTTT. This encodes CASSLQLARALSPLHF.

The CDR3, as DNA: TGTGCCAGCAGTGACTGGGCAGAACACAGGGTAGATACGCAGTATTTT. It translates to CASSDWAEHRVDTQYF. The chain joins TRBV2 to TRBJ2-3; D perhaps matches TRBD1 (6 bases). Trimming stripped 3 bases from V and 5 bases from J, with 18 bases between. This CDR3 is 16 amino acids long. In germline, CDR1 is SNHLY, CDR2 FYNNEI.

The rearrangement links TRBV3-1 (or the pseudogene TRBV3-2) to TRBJ1-5; TRBD1 is a possible D gene (6 bases). Deletions cut 1 base from V and 11 bases from J, with 15 bases between. The CDR3 sequence is 14 residues long. Looked up from germline, CDR1 is LGHDT and CDR2 is YNNKEL (reference sequence). The CDR3 spells CASSQGGHPGAQHF. As DNA, the CDR3 is TGTGCCAGCAGCCAAGGGGGACACCCGGGAGCCCAGCATTTT.